The present entry profiles one T cell receptor beta chain with its context. Its antigen is unknown. The data belong to a study of T cell responses to AZD1222 COVID-19 vaccine. Study-wide findings and caveats: Spike-specific TCR depth and breadth grew after two AZD1222 doses. Nearly half of spike-specific TCRs reportedly target unmutated variant regions. Baseline serology detected seropositivity in only a handful of AZD1222 recipients. Samples come after the peak T cell response, not at day 14.

The CDR3 runs 14 residues. V dropped 1 base and J dropped 5 bases, with 11 bases sitting between them. CDR1 and CDR2 from the germline V gene are KGHSH and LQKENI. Sequencing used immunoSEQ multiplex PCR; TCRdb keeps in-frame clones, though not all of them. The sample records over 200,000 clones, around 94% being singletons. The rearrangement joins TRBV18 to TRBJ1-1, with D possibly matching TRBD1 (5 bases). The clonotype comes from an adult who received the MenACWY meningococcal vaccine as a control. Sequencing was performed on peripheral blood, taken 28 days after the second dose of the MenACWY control vaccine. CDR3 region: CASSPQGRRTEAFF. CDR3 nucleotide sequence: TGTGCCAGCTCACCACAGGGGAGAAGGACTGAAGCTTTCTTT.